These 8 T cell receptor beta chains were all obtained from the same sample, sequenced in a study of identical twins. TCRdb passed the 5' RACE reads through MiXCR, listing each CDR3 protein once. The data contain 540,000 or so distinct CDR3 sequences, approximately 20% of them seen just once; the ten biggest clones take up approximately 0.48%. This sample was shared with a second study, whose subject was yellow fever vaccine responses in identical twins.

The source material was CD4+ T cells sorted from blood. Every receptor here comes from a woman between 18 and 29 years old in good health.

This clonotype was recorded a few times. The V call is TRBV25-1, the J call TRBJ2-1; D remains unclear. The CDR3 sequence is 14 residues long. CDR1 is MGHDK, CDR2 SYGVNS, per germline. Trimming took off 7 bases at V and 2 bases at J, with 12 bases between the two ends. CDR3 in amino acids: CASNPGLAYNEQFF. In DNA, the CDR3 is TGTGCCAGCAACCCAGGTCTGGCCTACAATGAGCAGTTCTTC.

The chain employs TRBV3-1 and TRBJ2-2, with D perhaps being TRBD1 or TRBD2 (5 bases each). The CDR3 is made up of 15 amino acids. Looked up from germline, CDR1 is LGHDT and CDR2 is YNNKEL (reference sequence). Trimming stripped 2 bases from V and 7 bases from J, with 14 bases between. In nucleotides, the CDR3 is TGTGCCAGCAGCCAAATCGGGACGTGGAGCGGGGAGCTGTTTTTT. Its translation: CASSQIGTWSGELFF.

V gene TRBV29-1 combines with J gene TRBJ2-5, with D perhaps matching TRBD2 (5 bases). Germline CDR1 is SQVTM and CDR2 is ANQGSEA. CDR3 length: 12 residues. Trimming took off 5 bases at V and 2 bases at J, with 9 bases between the two ends. CDR3 protein: CSVRESQETQYF. In DNA, the CDR3 is TGCAGCGTTCGGGAATCACAAGAGACCCAGTACTTC.

This clonotype turned up a few times. This chain connects TRBV7-2 to TRBJ2-2; possible D gene TRBD1, 6 bases. V gave up 3 bases and J gave up 4 bases, with 15 bases separating them. CDR1 is SGHTA, CDR2 FQGNSA, per germline. There are 16 residues in the CDR3. Here the CDR3 DNA reads TGTGCCAGCAGCTTGGTCTGGGGGCCGGTCACCGGGGAGCTGTTTTTT. As protein: CASSLVWGPVTGELFF.

This clonotype was recorded a few times. J is TRBJ1-2 and V is TRBV12-3 or TRBV12-4, with D unresolved. The CDR3 spans 12 residues. Trimming left V 3 bases short and J 2 bases short, with 4 bases between. The CDR3 DNA reads TGTGCCAGCAGTTTTCAGAACTATGGCTACACCTTC. The encoded protein is CASSFQNYGYTF.

The chain combines TRBV7-9 with TRBJ2-5; 10 bases are a match to TRBD2. CDR1 is SEHNR, CDR2 FQNEAQ, per germline (reference sequence). The CDR3 covers 13 residues. With 6 bases clipped from V and 5 bases from J, the junction kept 3 bases outside the gene matches. CDR3 nucleotide sequence: TGTGCCAGCAGTTCGACTAGCGGGGAGACCCAGTACTTC. It codes for CASSSTSGETQYF. The entire variable domain, with the rest obtained from reference TRBV7-9 and TRBJ2-5, is as follows: DTGVSQNPRHKITKRGQNVTFRCDPISEHNRLYWYRQTLGQGPEFLTYFQNEAQLEKSRLLSDRFSAERPKGSFSTLEIQRTEQGDSAMYLCASSSTSGETQYFGPGTRLLVL.

This clonotype has a handful of counts. The chain joins TRBV12-3 or TRBV12-4 to TRBJ2-3; 15 bases align to TRBD2. The CDR3 is 19 amino acids. The V segment lost 6 bases and the J segment 0 bases; nucleotides outside the gene matches: 10. Here the CDR3 DNA reads TGTGCCAGCAGCCTGGGGACTAGCGGGAGGTTTTCTAGCACAGATACGCAGTATTTT. Translation: CASSLGTSGRFSSTDTQYF.

This sequence joins TRBV12-3 or TRBV12-4 and TRBJ2-3, with unresolved D. V lost 5 bases and J 0 bases, leaving 9 bases between the germline ends. The CDR3 spans 14 residues. CDR3 in amino acids: CASSVPSSTDTQYF. The CDR3 bases are TGTGCCAGCAGTGTTCCCTCTAGCACAGATACGCAGTATTTT.